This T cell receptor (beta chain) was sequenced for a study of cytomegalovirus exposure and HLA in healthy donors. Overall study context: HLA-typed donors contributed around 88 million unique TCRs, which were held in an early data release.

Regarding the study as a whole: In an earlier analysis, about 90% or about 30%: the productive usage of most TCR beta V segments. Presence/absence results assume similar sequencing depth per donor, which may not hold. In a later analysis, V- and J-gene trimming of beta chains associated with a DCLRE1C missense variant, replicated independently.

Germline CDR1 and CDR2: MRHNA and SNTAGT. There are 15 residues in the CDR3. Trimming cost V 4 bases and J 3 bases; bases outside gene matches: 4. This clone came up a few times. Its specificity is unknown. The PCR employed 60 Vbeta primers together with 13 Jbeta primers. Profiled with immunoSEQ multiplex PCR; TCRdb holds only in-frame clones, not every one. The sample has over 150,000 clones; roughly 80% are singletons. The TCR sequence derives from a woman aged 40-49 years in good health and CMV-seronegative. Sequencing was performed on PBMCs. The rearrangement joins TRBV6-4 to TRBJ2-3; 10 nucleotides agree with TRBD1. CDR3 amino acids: CASSAGQGETDTQYF. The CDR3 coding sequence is TGTGCCAGCAGTGCCGGACAGGGGGAAACAGATACGCAGTATTTT.